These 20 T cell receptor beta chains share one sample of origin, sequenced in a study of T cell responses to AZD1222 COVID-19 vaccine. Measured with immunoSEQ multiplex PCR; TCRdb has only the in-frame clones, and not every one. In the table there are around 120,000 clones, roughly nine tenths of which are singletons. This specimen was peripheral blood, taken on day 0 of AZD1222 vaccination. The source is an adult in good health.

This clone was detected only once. The DNA for the CDR3 is TGTGCCAGCAGTTGGTCCGGAGGCACAGATACGCAGTATTTT. Protein sequence: CASSWSGGTDTQYF. The chain joins TRBV2 to TRBJ2-3; D gene uncertain. CDR1 and CDR2 from the germline V gene are SNHLY and FYNNEI. V was pared by 5 bases and J by 1 base, with 10 bases between. The CDR3 sequence is 14 residues long.

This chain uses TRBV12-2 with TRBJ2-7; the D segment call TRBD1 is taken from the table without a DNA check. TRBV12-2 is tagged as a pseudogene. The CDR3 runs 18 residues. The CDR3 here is CASRVGDSNLPNCYEQYF. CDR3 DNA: TGTGCAAGTCGCGTTGGGGACAGCAACCTCCCAAATTGCTACGAGCAGTACTTC.

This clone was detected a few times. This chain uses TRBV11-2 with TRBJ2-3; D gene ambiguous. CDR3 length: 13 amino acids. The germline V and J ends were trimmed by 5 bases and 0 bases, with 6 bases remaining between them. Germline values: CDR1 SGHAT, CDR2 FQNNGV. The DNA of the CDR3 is TGTGCCAGCAGCCTTTGGAGCACAGATACGCAGTATTTT. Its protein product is CASSLWSTDTQYF.

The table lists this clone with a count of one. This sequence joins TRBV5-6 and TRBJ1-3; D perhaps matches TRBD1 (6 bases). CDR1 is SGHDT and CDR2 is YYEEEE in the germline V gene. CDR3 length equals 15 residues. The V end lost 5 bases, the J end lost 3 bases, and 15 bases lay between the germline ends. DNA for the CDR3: TGTGCCAGCAGTTACAGGGTTATTAGTGGAAACACCATATATTTT. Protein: CASSYRVISGNTIYF.

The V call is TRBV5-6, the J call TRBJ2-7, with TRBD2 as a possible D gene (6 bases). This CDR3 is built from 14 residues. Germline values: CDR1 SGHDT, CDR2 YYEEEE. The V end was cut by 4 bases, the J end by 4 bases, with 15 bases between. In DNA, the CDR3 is TGTGCCAGCAGCCGGGACCCCGGAGGGTACGAGCAGTACTTC. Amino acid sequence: CASSRDPGGYEQYF.

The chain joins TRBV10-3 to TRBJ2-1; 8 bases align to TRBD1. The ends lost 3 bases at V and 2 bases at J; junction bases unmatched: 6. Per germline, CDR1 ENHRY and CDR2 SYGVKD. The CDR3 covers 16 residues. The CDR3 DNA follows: TGTGCCATCAGTGATTTAGGGACAGGAGCCTACAATGAGCAGTTCTTC. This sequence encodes CAISDLGTGAYNEQFF.

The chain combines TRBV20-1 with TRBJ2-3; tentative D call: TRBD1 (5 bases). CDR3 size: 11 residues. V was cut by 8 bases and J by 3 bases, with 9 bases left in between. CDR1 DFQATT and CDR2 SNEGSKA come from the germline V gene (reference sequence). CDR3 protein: CSWHRTDTQYF. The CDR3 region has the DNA TGCAGTTGGCACAGGACAGATACGCAGTATTTT.

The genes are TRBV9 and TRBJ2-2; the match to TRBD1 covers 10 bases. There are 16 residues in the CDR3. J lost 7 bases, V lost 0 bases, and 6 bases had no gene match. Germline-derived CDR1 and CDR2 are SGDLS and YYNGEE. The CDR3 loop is CASSVARDRGVGELFF. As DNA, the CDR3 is TGTGCCAGCAGCGTAGCGAGGGACAGGGGAGTCGGGGAGCTGTTTTTT.

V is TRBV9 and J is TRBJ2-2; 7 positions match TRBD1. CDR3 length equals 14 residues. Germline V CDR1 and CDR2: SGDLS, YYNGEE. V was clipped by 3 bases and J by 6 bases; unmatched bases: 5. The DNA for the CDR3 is TGTGCCAGCAGCGACCGACAGGGCGCCGGGGAGCTGTTTTTT. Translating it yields CASSDRQGAGELFF.

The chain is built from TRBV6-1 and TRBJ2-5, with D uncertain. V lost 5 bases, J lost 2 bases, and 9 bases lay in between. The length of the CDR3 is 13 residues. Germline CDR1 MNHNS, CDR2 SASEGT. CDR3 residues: CASSSSDQETQYF. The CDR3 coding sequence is TGTGCCAGCAGTTCCTCCGATCAAGAGACCCAGTACTTC.

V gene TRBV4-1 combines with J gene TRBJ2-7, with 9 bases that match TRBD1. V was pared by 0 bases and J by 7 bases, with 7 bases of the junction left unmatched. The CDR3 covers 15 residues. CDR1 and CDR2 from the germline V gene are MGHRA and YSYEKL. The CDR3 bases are TGCGCCAGCAGCCAAGAGGGACAGGGTATTGGAGAGCAGTACTTC. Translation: CASSQEGQGIGEQYF.

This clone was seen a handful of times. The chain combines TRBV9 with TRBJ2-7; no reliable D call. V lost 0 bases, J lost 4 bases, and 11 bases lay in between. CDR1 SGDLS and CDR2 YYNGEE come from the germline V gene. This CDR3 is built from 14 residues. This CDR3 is CASSVERASYEQYF. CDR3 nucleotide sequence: TGTGCCAGCAGCGTAGAAAGGGCATCTTACGAGCAGTACTTC.

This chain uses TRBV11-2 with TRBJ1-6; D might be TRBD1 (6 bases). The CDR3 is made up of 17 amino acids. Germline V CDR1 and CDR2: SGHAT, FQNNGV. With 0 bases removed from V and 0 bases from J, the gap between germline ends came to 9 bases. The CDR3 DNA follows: TGTGCCAGCAGCTTAGATAGGGGGAGCTCCTATAATTCACCCCTCCACTTT. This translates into CASSLDRGSSYNSPLHF.

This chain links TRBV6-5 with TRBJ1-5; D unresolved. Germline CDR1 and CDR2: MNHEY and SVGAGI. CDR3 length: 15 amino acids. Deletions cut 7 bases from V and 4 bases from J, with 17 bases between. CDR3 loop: CASTPIWGANQPQHF. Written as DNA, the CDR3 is TGTGCCAGCACCCCAATATGGGGAGCAAATCAGCCCCAGCATTTT.

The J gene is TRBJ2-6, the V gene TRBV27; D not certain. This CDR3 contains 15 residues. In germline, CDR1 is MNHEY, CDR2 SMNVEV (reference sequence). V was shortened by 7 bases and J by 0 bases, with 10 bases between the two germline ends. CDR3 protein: CASTKWDSGANVLTF. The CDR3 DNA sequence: TGTGCCAGCACCAAATGGGACTCTGGGGCCAACGTCCTGACTTTC.

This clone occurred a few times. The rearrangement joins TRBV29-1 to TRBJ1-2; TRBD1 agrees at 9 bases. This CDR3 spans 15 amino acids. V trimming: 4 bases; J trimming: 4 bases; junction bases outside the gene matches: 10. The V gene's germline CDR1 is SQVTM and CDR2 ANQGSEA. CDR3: CSVGSGTGTLYGYTF. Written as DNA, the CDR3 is TGCAGCGTTGGGAGCGGGACAGGGACCCTCTATGGCTACACCTTC. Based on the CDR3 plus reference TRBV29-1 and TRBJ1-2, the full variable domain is SAVISQKPSRDICQRGTSLTIQCQVDSQVTMMFWYRQQPGQSLTLIATANQGSEATYESGFVIDKFPISRPNLTFSTLTVSNMSPEDSSIYLCSVGSGTGTLYGYTFGSGTRLTVV.

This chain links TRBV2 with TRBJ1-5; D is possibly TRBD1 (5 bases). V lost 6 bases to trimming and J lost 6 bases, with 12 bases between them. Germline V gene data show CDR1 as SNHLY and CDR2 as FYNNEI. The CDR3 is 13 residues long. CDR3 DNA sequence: TGTGCCAGCAGAGATAACGGGGGTCAGCCCCAGCATTTT. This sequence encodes CASRDNGGQPQHF.

For the CDR3, the DNA is TGTGCCAGCAGCTGGGCAGGGGGAAGCTACGAGCAGTACTTC. Translation gives CASSWAGGSYEQYF. The genes are TRBV9 and TRBJ2-7; the match to TRBD1 covers 7 bases. The germline CDR1 and CDR2 sequences are SGDLS and YYNGEE. J lost 3 bases, V lost 4 bases, and 7 bases had no gene match. The CDR3 has 14 residues. The full variable domain, rest sourced from reference TRBV9 and TRBJ2-7, is DSGVTQTPKHLITATGQRVTLRCSPRSGDLSVYWYQQSLDQGLQFLIQYYNGEERAKGNILERFSAQQFPDLHSELNLSSLELGDSALYFCASSWAGGSYEQYFGPGTRLTVT.

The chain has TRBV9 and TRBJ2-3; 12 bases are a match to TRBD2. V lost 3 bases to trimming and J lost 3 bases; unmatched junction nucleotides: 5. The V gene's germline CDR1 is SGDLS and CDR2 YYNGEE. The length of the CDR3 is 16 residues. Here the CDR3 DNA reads TGTGCCAGCAGCGCTCTAGCGGGAGGGGAAACAGATACGCAGTATTTT. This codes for CASSALAGGETDTQYF.

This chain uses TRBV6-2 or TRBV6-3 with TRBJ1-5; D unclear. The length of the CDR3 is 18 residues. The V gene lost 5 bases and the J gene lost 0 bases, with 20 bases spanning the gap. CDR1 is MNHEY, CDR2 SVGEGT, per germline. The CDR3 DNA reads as TGTGCCAGCAGTACACCTTGGGGAGGGCAGTATAGCAATCAGCCCCAGCATTTT. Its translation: CASSTPWGGQYSNQPQHF.